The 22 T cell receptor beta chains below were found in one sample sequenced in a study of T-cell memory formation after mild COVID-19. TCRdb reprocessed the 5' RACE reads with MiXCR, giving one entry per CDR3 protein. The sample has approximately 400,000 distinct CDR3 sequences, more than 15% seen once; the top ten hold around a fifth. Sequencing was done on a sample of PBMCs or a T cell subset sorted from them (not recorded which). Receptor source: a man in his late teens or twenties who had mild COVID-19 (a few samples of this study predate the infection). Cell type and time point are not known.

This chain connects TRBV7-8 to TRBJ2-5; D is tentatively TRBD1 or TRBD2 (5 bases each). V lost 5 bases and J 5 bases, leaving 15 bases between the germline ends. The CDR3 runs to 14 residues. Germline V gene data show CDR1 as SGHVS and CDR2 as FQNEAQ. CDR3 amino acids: CASSPDGGSETQYF. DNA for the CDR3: TGTGCCAGCAGCCCTGATGGGGGTTCGGAGACCCAGTACTTC.

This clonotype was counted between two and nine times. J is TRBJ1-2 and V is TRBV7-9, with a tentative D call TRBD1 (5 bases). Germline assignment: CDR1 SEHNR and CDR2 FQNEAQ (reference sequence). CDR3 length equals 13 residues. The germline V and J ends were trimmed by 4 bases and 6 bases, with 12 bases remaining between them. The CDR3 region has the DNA TGTGCCAGCAGCTACGGGACGTCGGATGGCTACACCTTC. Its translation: CASSYGTSDGYTF.

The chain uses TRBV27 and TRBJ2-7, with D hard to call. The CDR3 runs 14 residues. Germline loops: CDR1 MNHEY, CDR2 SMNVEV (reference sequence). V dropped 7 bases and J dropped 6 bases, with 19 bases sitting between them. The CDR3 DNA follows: TGTGCCAGCATTTCCGGGCCTGGCTCGTCCGAGCAGTACTTC. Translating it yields CASISGPGSSEQYF.

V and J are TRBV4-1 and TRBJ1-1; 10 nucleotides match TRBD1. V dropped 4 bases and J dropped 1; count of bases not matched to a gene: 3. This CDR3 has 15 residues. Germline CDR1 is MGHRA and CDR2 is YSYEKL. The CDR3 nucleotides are TGCGCCAGCAGCCCGGGACAGGGGCCGAACACTGAAGCTTTCTTT. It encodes CASSPGQGPNTEAFF.

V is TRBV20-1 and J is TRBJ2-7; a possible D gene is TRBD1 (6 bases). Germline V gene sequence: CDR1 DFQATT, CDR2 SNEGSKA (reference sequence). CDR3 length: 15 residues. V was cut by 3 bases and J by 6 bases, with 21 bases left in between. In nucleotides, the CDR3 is TGCAGTGCTAGTAAAGGGGGACACTCGTTCGGCGAGCAGTACTTC. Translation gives CSASKGGHSFGEQYF.

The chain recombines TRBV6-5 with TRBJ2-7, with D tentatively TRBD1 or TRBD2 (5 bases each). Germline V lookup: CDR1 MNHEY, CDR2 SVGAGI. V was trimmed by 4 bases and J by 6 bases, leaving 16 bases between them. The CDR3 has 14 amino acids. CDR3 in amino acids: CASSSRGARGEQYF. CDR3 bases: TGTGCCAGCAGTTCCCGAGGGGCTCGGGGCGAGCAGTACTTC.

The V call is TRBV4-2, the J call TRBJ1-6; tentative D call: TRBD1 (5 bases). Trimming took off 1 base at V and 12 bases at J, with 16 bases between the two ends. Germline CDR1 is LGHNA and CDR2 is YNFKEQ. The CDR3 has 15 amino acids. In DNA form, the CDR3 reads TGTGCCAGCAGCCAAGGGGGCGGTCAATTGGGACCCCTCCACTTT. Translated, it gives CASSQGGGQLGPLHF.

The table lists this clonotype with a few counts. The CDR3 is CATSRDRQDLHGEQFF. The DNA of the CDR3 is TGTGCCACCAGCAGAGATCGACAGGACCTACACGGTGAGCAGTTCTTC. The rearrangement links TRBV15 to TRBJ2-1; a weak D match, TRBD1 (6 bases). Trimming removed 0 bases at V and 9 bases at J, with 18 bases between. This CDR3 is 16 amino acids long. The germline CDR1 and CDR2 sequences are LNHNV and YYDKDF (reference sequence).

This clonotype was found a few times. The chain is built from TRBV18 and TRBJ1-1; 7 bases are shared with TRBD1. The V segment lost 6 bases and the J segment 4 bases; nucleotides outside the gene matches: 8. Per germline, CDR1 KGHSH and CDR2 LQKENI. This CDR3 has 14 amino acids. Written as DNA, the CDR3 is TGTGCCAGCTCGGGGGAGGGGGCTACCACTGAAGCTTTCTTT. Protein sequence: CASSGEGATTEAFF.

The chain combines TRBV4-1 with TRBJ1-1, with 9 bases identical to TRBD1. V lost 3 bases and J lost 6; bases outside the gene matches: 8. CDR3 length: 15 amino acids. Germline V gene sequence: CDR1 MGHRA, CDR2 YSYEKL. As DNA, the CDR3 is TGCGCCAGCAGCCAGGGACAGGGACCAGGAGCTGAAGCTTTCTTT. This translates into CASSQGQGPGAEAFF.

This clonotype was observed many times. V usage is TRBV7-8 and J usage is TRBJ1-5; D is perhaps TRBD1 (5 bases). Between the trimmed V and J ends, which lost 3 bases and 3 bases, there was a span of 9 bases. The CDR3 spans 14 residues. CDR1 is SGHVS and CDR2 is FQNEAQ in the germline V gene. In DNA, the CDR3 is TGTGCCAGCAGCTTGGGGGGGAACAATCAGCCCCAGCATTTT. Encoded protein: CASSLGGNNQPQHF.

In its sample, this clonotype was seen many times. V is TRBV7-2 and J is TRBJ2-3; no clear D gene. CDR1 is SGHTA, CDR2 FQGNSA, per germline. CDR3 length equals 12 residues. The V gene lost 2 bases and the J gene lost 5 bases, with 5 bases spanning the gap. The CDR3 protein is CASSLLRDTQYF. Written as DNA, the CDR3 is TGTGCCAGCAGCTTACTAAGAGATACGCAGTATTTT.

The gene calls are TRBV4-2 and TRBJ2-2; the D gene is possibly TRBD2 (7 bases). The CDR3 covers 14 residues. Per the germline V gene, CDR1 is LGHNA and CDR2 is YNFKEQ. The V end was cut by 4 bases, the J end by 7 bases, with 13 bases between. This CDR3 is CASSRGGADGELFF. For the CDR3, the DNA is TGTGCCAGCAGCCGGGGGGGGGCTGACGGGGAGCTGTTTTTT.

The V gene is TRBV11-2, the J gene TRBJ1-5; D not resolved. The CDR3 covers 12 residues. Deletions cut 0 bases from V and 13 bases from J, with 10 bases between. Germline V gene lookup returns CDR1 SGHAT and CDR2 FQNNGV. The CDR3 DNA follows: TGTGCCAGCAGCTTAGACGGAGTTTTTCAGCATTTT. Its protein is CASSLDGVFQHF.

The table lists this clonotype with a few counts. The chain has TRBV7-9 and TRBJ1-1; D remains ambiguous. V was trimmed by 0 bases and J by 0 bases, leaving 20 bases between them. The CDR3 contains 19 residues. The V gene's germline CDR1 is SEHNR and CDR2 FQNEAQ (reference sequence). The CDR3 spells CASSLATRTIRFLNTEAFF. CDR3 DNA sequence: TGTGCCAGCAGCTTAGCGACACGGACGATCAGGTTCTTGAACACTGAAGCTTTCTTT.

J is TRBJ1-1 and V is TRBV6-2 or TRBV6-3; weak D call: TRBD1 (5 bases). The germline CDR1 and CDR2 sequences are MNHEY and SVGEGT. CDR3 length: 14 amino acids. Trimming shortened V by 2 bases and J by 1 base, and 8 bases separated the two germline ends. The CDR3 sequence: CASSYGAGNTEAFF. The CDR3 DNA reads TGTGCCAGCAGTTACGGGGCAGGGAACACTGAAGCTTTCTTT.

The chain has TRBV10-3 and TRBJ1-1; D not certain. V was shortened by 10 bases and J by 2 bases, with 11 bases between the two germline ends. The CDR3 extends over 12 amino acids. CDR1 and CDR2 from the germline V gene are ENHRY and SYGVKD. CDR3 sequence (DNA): TGTGCCACGTGGACGGAAAACACTGAAGCTTTCTTT. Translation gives CATWTENTEAFF.

The CDR3 loop reads CASTTNTEAFF. The CDR3, as DNA: TGTGCCAGCACTACGAACACTGAAGCTTTCTTT. This chain connects TRBV12-3 or TRBV12-4 to TRBJ1-1; D gene ambiguous. Trimming took 7 bases from V and 1 from J, leaving 4 bases between them. The CDR3 sequence is 11 residues long.

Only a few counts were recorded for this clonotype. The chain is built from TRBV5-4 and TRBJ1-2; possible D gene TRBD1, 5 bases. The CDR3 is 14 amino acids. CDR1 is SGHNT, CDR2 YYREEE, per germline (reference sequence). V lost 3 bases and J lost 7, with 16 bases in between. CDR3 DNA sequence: TGTGCCAGCAGCTCCCCGTCCGGGGCGGGTGGCTACACCTTC. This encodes CASSSPSGAGGYTF.

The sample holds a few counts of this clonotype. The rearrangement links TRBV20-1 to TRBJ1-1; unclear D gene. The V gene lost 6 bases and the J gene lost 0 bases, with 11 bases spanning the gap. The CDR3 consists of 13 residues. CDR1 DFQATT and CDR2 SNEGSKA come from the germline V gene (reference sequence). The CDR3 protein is CSAAEDLNTEAFF. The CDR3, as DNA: TGCAGTGCCGCGGAGGATCTGAACACTGAAGCTTTCTTT.

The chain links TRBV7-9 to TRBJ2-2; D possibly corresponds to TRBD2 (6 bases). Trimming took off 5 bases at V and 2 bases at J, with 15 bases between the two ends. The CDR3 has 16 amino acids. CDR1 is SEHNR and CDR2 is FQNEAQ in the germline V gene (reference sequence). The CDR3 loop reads CASSPPSGLNTGELFF. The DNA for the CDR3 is TGTGCCAGCAGCCCACCTTCGGGACTCAACACCGGGGAGCTGTTTTTT.

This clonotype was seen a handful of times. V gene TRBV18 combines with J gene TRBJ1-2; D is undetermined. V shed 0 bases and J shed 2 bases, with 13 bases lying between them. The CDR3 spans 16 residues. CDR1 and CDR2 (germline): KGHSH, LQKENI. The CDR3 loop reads CASSPPLGFGNYGYTF. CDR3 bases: TGTGCCAGCTCACCACCGCTCGGATTTGGGAACTATGGCTACACCTTC.